The sequence of this TCR beta chain was determined in a study of blood T cell repertoires in COVID-19. Across the study: PBMCs, B-cell-depleted T cells, or T cells were the source of the cDNA or gDNA that made up the material.

TCRdb's table, derived via immunoSEQ multiplex PCR, lists solely in-frame clones and lacks some. The sample lists some 270,000 clones, around 90% occurring once. Categorization into cohorts depended on clinical history that participants reported. V was shortened by 4 bases and J by 6 bases, with 9 bases between the two germline ends. The CDR3 is made up of 12 amino acids. The sample taken for sequencing was PBMCs or T cells enriched from blood (not recorded which). The J gene is TRBJ1-2, the V gene TRBV12-3 or TRBV12-4, with D possibly matching TRBD1 (5 bases). The sequence was collected from a middle-aged woman who had been exposed to COVID-19. DNA of the CDR3: TGTGCCAGCAGTTGGGGGGAGGATGGCTACACCTTC. Translating it yields CASSWGEDGYTF.